The T cell receptor (beta chain) described here comes from a study of T cells in Graves' hyperthyroidism and ophthalmopathy. Study at large: Peripheral blood was acquired at first diagnosis, ahead of any therapy whatsoever.

The study's findings and limits: Blood also carried most thyroid clonotypes expanded above 0.001.

This clonotype was found many times. Its antigen is as yet unknown. From germline, CDR1 is SGHRS and CDR2 YFSETQ. This CDR3 contains 15 residues. V was pared by 4 bases and J by 6 bases, with 16 bases between. The CDR3 regions of TCR beta were amplified from RNA transcripts. An initial round of RT-PCR targeting the TCR CDR3 relied on the HTBI primer set. From the multiplex PCR reads, TCRdb called clonotypes with MiXCR, one entry per CDR3 protein. Of hundreds of thousands of distinct CDR3 sequences in the sample, 11% to 15% were seen once. The authors deemed Graves' hyperthyroidism stable absent ophthalmopathy progression within 18 months. Patients showing uncontrolled infection, other autoimmune disease, pregnancy or lactation were ineligible.

This chain joins TRBV5-1 and TRBJ2-2; D might be TRBD1 (6 bases). Sequences were obtained from blood. The receptor was isolated from a woman in her 30s with Graves' hyperthyroidism. In DNA form, the CDR3 reads TGCGCCAGCAGCCGCGAACCGGGGACACCCGGGGAGCTGTTTTTT. The encoded protein is CASSREPGTPGELFF. Complete variable domain (other parts from reference TRBV5-1 and TRBJ2-2): KAGVTQTPRYLIKTRGQQVTLSCSPISGHRSVSWYQQTPGQGLQFLFEYFSETQRNKGNFPGRFSGRQFSNSRSEMNVSTLELGDSALYLCASSREPGTPGELFFGEGSRLTVL.